Each of the 5 T cell receptor beta chains below was sequenced from the same sample in a study of T-cell reconstitution after alpha-beta-depleted transplantation in children. Researchers prepared the TCRbeta library using unique molecular identifiers, the study reports. TCRdb recomputed calls from the PCR reads with MiXCR, one row per CDR3 protein. The table records about 580,000 distinct CDR3 sequences, 20% to 25% of them present only once. The material sequenced was PBMCs, mostly from graft donor cells, taken 360 days after TCRalphabeta/CD19-depleted stem cell transplant. These receptors came from a boy younger than two who had a stem cell transplant for acute myeloid leukemia, so the T cells may come from the graft donor.

The J gene is TRBJ2-1, the V gene TRBV5-1, with 8 bases fitting TRBD2. The CDR3 length is 16 residues. Germline V gene data show CDR1 as SGHRS and CDR2 as YFSETQ. V was pared by 0 bases and J by 7 bases, with 9 bases of the junction left unmatched. CDR3 nucleotides: TGCGCCAGCAGCTTGGAGGGACTAGGGGTTCGGAATGAGCAGTTCTTC. Amino acid sequence: CASSLEGLGVRNEQFF.

This clonotype turned up a few times. CDR3 protein: CATSDLWRHEQFF. The CDR3 nucleotides read TGTGCCACCAGTGATTTGTGGAGGCATGAGCAGTTCTTC. The rearrangement uses TRBV24-1 and TRBJ2-1; D is possibly TRBD2 (5 bases). This CDR3 region has 13 residues. Germline V gene sequence: CDR1 KGHDR, CDR2 SFDVKD. V lost 0 bases, J lost 8 bases, and 7 bases lay in between.

The chain couples TRBV6-1 to TRBJ2-5, with a weak D call TRBD2 (6 bases). Per the germline V gene, CDR1 is MNHNS and CDR2 is SASEGT. Trimming removed 7 bases from V and 5 bases from J, with 14 bases in between. The CDR3 contains 13 residues. CDR3 residues: CASNRLEGETQYF. The CDR3 coding sequence is TGTGCCAGCAATAGACTAGAGGGTGAGACCCAGTACTTC.

This clonotype was picked up a small number of times. The V gene is TRBV4-2, the J gene TRBJ2-1; no definite D call. Deletions cut 4 bases from V and 4 bases from J, with 11 bases between. The CDR3 sequence is 14 residues long. In germline, CDR1 is LGHNA, CDR2 YNFKEQ. CDR3 loop: CASSPEKFYNEQFF. The DNA of the CDR3 is TGTGCCAGCAGCCCCGAGAAATTTTACAATGAGCAGTTCTTC.

This chain connects TRBV28 to TRBJ2-5; D gene ambiguous. The CDR3 covers 15 residues. V lost 4 bases and J 3 bases, leaving 15 bases between the germline ends. Germline CDR1 and CDR2: MDHEN and SYDVKM. The CDR3 loop reads CASSYRLDLEETQYF. CDR3 nucleotide sequence: TGTGCCAGCAGTTACCGGCTAGACCTGGAAGAGACCCAGTACTTC.